This T cell receptor (beta chain) was identified in a study of CD8+ T cells in alopecia areata (dated by TCRdb to 2016 to 2018). Turning to the overall study: The treated patients, all with moderate-to-severe alopecia areata, were enrolled in an open-label pilot trial of oral tofacitinib given at 5 to 10 mg twice daily. Tofacitinib was administered for 6 to 18 months, and 6 months of follow-up off drug were then conducted to assess delayed response and recurrence. To study T cell clonal expansion in alopecia areata, the researchers applied high-throughput TCRbeta sequencing to both the C3H/HeJ mouse model and human patients. On the human side, TCRbeta sequencing was run on scalp tissue and on sorted CD4+ and CD8+ peripheral blood T cells from healthy controls and from alopecia areata patients with either patchy or totalis/universalis disease. Biopsies were taken from tofacitinib-treated patients at baseline and again at 4 and 24 weeks into treatment, and several of those patients also had a later scalp biopsy. Scalp clonality was compared across normal scalp (n=4), patchy alopecia areata scalp (n=8), and alopecia totalis/universalis scalp (n=8). RNA came from the PAXgene miRNA kit for fixed scalp, the miRNeasy kit for PBMCs, and the RNeasy kit for mouse skin. immunoSEQ multiplex PCR using 35 Vbeta forward primers and 13 Jbeta reverse primers was used to amplify TCRbeta CDR3 regions.

The investigation overall reported the following: Unlike mouse skin, which is dominated by gammadelta T cells, normal human skin has resident alphabeta T cells that are also sequenced, and this complicates analysis of the scalp TCR repertoire. Shared TCR sequences between patients were less evident than in mice, which may be partly attributable to HLA diversity in the patient population. Compared with normal scalp, lesional scalp, particularly in alopecia totalis/universalis, had higher clonality and more expanded CD8+ clones, which suggests antigenic drive.

The CDR3 runs 12 amino acids, cysteine and phenylalanine included. Here the CDR3 DNA is all that survives: 36 bases in frame from base 1. CDR1 and CDR2, per the germline V gene (reference sequence), are GTSNPN and SVGIG. The germline ends are 6 bases apart after V is trimmed by 0 bases and J by 3 bases. As regards this clone: No antigen is known for it. No much larger clone is present one base from it, and per-base qualities are unavailable. In the same sample, other DNA sequences code for this CDR3.

The time point label, read with the paper, signifies: baseline before oral tofacitinib. Lesional scalp punch biopsies and peripheral blood were obtained from alopecia areata patients. After PBMCs were isolated by density centrifugation and stained for CD3, CD4 and CD8, a FACSAria was used to sort CD4+ and CD8+ T cells. The library was prepared using the immunoSEQ multiplex PCR assay. RNA was extracted from all samples and reverse transcribed into cDNA as template for TCR sequencing. SuperScript III was used for first-strand cDNA synthesis, primed with a 2:1 mix of oligo-dT and random hexamers. A synthetic immune receptor repertoire was used to assess amplification bias, and residual bias was removed computationally. The source study handled its data this way. Raw reads were preprocessed to remove errors, and CDR3 was defined according to IMGT conventions as the region from the conserved cysteine to phenylalanine. Clonality was computed as 1 minus the Shannon entropy, with the entropy normalized by log2 of the number of productive unique TCRs. Whether each scalp clone was CD4 or CD8 was inferred by checking scalp TCRbeta sequences against the CD4 and CD8 repertoires from sorted blood. The table was pulled from immuneACCESS by TCRdb, which kept in-frame rearrangements only. Such tables lose some clones; where checked, under half of the loss comes from unresolved V genes, and the rest has no known cause. V and J calls plus clone size are reproduced from that table; the DNA served to infer D and trimming. Counted in this sample were about 130,000 clones; about 46% of them appeared once. Under 20% of the sample is in the top ten clones.

The V gene is TRBV30 and the J gene is TRBJ2-7; the D gene is perhaps TRBD2, on 6 matching bases. The sequence was obtained from a human donor with alopecia areata. The sample was CD8+ T cells sorted from blood, taken at week 0. The CDR3 in this case is CAWSVGGYEQYF. The sequenced DNA: TGTGCCTGGAGTGTCGGGGGCTACGAGCAGTACTTC.